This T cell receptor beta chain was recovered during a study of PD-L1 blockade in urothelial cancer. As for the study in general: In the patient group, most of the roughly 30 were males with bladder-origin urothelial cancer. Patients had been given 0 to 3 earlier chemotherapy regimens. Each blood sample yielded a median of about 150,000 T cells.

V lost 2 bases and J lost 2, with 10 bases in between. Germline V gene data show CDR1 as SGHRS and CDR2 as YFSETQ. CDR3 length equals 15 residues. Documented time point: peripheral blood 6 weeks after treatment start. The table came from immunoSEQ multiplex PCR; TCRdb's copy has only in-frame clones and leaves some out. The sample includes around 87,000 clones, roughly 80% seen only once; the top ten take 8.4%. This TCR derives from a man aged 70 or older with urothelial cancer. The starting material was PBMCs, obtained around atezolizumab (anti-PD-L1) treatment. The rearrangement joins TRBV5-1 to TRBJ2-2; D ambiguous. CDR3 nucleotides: TGCGCCAGCAGCTTAAGCCCTGATAACACCGGGGAGCTGTTTTTT. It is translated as CASSLSPDNTGELFF.